This passage covers 8 T cell receptor beta chains from one sample sequenced in a study of STAT5B mutations in CD4+ large granular lymphocyte leukemia. Using immunoSEQ multiplex PCR, the repertoire was profiled, and TCRdb retains in-frame clones only, with some absent. Of tens of thousands of clones in the sample, under 85% are singletons; the top ten hold approximately 2.3%. Sequencing was carried out using CD4+ T cells from blood buffy coats. The receptors come from a human donor in good health.

V usage is TRBV5-1 and J usage is TRBJ2-3, with D perhaps matching TRBD2 (6 bases). Germline loops: CDR1 SGHRS, CDR2 YFSETQ. Trimming pared 1 base from V and 3 bases from J, leaving 15 bases between. The CDR3 runs to 16 residues. CDR3: CASSLSVAGWTDTQYF. In DNA, the CDR3 is TGCGCCAGCAGCTTGTCCGTGGCGGGGTGGACAGATACGCAGTATTTT.

The gene calls are TRBV19 and TRBJ1-4; TRBD1 matches 10 bases. In germline, CDR1 is LNHDA, CDR2 SQIVND (reference sequence). The CDR3 is 14 amino acids. J was trimmed by 6 bases and V by 6 bases; bases with no gene match: 4. CDR3 amino acids: CASSVGTGDEKLFF. The CDR3 bases are TGTGCCAGTAGCGTCGGGACAGGGGATGAAAAACTGTTTTTT.

The V and J genes are TRBV6-5 and TRBJ1-6, with D possibly matching TRBD1 (5 bases). This CDR3 spans 16 amino acids. The germline CDR1 and CDR2 sequences are MNHEY and SVGAGI. Trimming removed 0 bases from V and 6 bases from J, with 12 bases in between. The CDR3, as DNA: TGTGCCAGCAGTTACTCGATACAGGCTCCTAATTCACCCCTCCACTTT. As protein: CASSYSIQAPNSPLHF.

The CDR3 DNA sequence: TGTGCCTGGACCCGGACAGGGGGATACACTGAAGCTTTCTTT. Translation: CAWTRTGGYTEAFF. This chain connects TRBV30 to TRBJ1-1; 10 nucleotides line up with TRBD1. This CDR3 has 14 residues. V shed 4 bases and J 3 bases; nucleotides not matched to a gene: 5. The germline CDR1 and CDR2 sequences are GTSNPN and SVGIG (reference sequence).

This rearrangement joins TRBV28 to TRBJ1-1; 9 bases map to TRBD1. V lost 9 bases to trimming and J lost 1 base; unmatched junction nucleotides: 3. Germline CDR1 is MDHEN and CDR2 is SYDVKM. The CDR3 runs 13 residues. This CDR3 reads CASQGQGNTEAFF. In DNA form, the CDR3 reads TGTGCCAGTCAGGGACAGGGGAACACTGAAGCTTTCTTT.

The chain has TRBV5-1 and TRBJ1-1; maybe TRBD1 (6 bases). The ends were cut back, 7 bases at V and 4 bases at J, with 17 bases in the middle. Germline V gene data show CDR1 as SGHRS and CDR2 as YFSETQ. The CDR3 sequence is 14 residues long. Here the CDR3 DNA reads TGCGCCAGCGCGTCTGGGGGGGCGTCCACTGAAGCTTTCTTT. Protein: CASASGGASTEAFF. Drawing the rest from reference TRBV5-1 and TRBJ1-1, the complete variable domain is KAGVTQTPRYLIKTRGQQVTLSCSPISGHRSVSWYQQTPGQGLQFLFEYFSETQRNKGNFPGRFSGRQFSNSRSEMNVSTLELGDSALYLCASASGGASTEAFFGQGTRLTVV.

This clone occurred a few times. The chain employs TRBV6-4 and TRBJ2-2; tentatively, D is TRBD2 (5 bases). From germline, CDR1 is MRHNA and CDR2 SNTAGT. The germline V and J ends were trimmed by 7 bases and 3 bases, with 12 bases remaining between them. CDR3 length: 14 amino acids. CDR3 DNA: TGTGCCAGCAAGTCGAGGGCGGACACCGGGGAGCTGTTTTTT. Translated: CASKSRADTGELFF.

The genes are TRBV5-4 and TRBJ2-2, with D maybe TRBD2 (6 bases). This CDR3 has 15 amino acids. Germline V gene sequence: CDR1 SGHNT, CDR2 YYREEE (reference sequence). The V and J ends lost 0 bases and 8 bases respectively, with 14 bases between them. DNA for the CDR3: TGTGCCAGCAGCTTGGACGGGGGTTCAGTGGGGGAGCTGTTTTTT. Its translation is CASSLDGGSVGELFF.